This T cell receptor (beta chain) came from a study of T cell responses to AZD1222 COVID-19 vaccine. The method was immunoSEQ multiplex PCR; TCRdb's version includes in-frame clones alone and lacks a portion of them. The data show some 180,000 clones, 85% to 95% seen once. V shed 5 bases, J shed 5 bases, and the junction held 7 bases outside the gene matches. This CDR3 is built from 14 residues. Per the germline V gene, CDR1 is MNHEY and CDR2 is SMNVEV (reference sequence). The receptor was isolated from an adult in good health. This specimen consisted of peripheral blood, obtained on day 0 of AZD1222 vaccination. The chain combines TRBV27 with TRBJ1-1, with 8 bases aligning to TRBD1. Written as DNA, the CDR3 is TGTGCCAGCAGTCCGACAGGGGTCGGGACTGAAGCTTTCTTT. It yields the protein CASSPTGVGTEAFF.